This note documents a single T cell receptor beta chain sequence. The V gene lost 6 bases and the J gene lost 3 bases, with 16 bases spanning the gap. This CDR3 spans 15 amino acids. CDR1 LNHDA and CDR2 SQIVND come from the germline V gene (reference sequence). These data originate in a study of glioma-infiltrating T cells after dendritic cell vaccination. For the study at large: The vaccine used monocyte-derived dendritic cells pulsed overnight with autologous tumor lysate. Dendritic cell vaccine was injected intradermally three times, biweekly.

The protocol was immunoSEQ multiplex PCR, while the TCRdb copy is restricted to in-frame clones and leaves out a portion. The sample includes 85,000 to 110,000 clones, more than 80% of them seen just once. This sequence originates from a human donor with glioblastoma. This chain uses TRBV19 with TRBJ2-3, with D possibly matching TRBD2 (6 bases). Sample: blood, taken before dendritic cell vaccination. CDR3 nucleotide sequence: TGTGCCAGTAGCCGCGGGACCCCCCTAACAGATACGCAGTATTTT. Its protein is CASSRGTPLTDTQYF.